Detailed here is one T cell receptor (beta chain). Seattle patients were enrolled during active infection and followed longitudinally. These data belong to a study of blood T cell repertoires in COVID-19. At the level of the study: Whether acute or convalescent, the COVID-19 samples came from the United States, Italy and Spain.

Original handling: Estimates of nucleated cell counts were drawn from the amplification of reference gene primers. The repertoire was sequenced with immunoSEQ multiplex PCR; TCRdb's copy has only in-frame clones and lacks some. V, J and clone size were drawn from that table, and D and trimming were deduced from the DNA. This table has roughly 68,000 clones, roughly nine tenths appearing once. CDR3 size: 16 residues. CDR1 and CDR2 (germline): SGDLS, YYNGEE. J gave up 6 bases and V 2 bases, and 6 bases lay outside the gene matches. The origin of this receptor is a man aged 35-49 years with COVID-19, enrolled during active disease. This rearrangement joins TRBV9 to TRBJ1-6; 9 nucleotides line up with TRBD1. Sequencing used peripheral blood. CDR3 protein: CASSVGVGQGNSPLHF. The CDR3 nucleotides are TGTGCCAGCAGCGTGGGCGTGGGACAGGGTAATTCACCCCTCCACTTT.